This note documents a single T cell receptor beta chain sequence. Germline and junction disagree at one end, which may indicate a read error. TCRdb called clones again from the PCR reads with MiXCR. Among some 41,000 clones listed, roughly 14% were seen once. The data originate from a study of metastatic and nonmetastatic thyroid tumors. All patients reached thyroid surgery having received no treatment beforehand. The CDR3 extends over 16 amino acids. From germline, CDR1 is SGHAT and CDR2 FQNNGV. The V call is TRBV11-2, the J call TRBJ2-3; 10 bases line up with TRBD2. Sequenced: blood. This clonotype was sampled from a female donor with papillary thyroid cancer or a benign thyroid nodule (not recorded which). Some clones in this sample may be carry-over from other donors' samples. In DNA form, the CDR3 reads TGTGTCAGCAGCTTAGGGGCCGGTCTAGCGGGAGTTACGCAGTATTTT. Amino acids: CVSSLGAGLAGVTQYF.